These 9 T cell receptor beta chains share one sample of origin, sequenced in a study of spatial heterogeneity in lung cancer. TCRdb processed the 5' RACE reads anew with MiXCR; each CDR3 protein has one entry. The sample has about 2,600 distinct CDR3 sequences; less than 1.5% are singletons. These receptors are not linked to any known antigen. Indicated time point: sample taken at primary tumor resection. Study-wide results and limits: Expanded alpha and beta TCR counts within tumors tracked tumor mutation counts.

Sequencing used lung tumor tissue, obtained at surgery. The receptors were sampled from a male donor with early-stage non-small cell lung cancer.

Judged by abundance, this clonotype is medium-sized (0.01 to 0.1%). The CDR3 spells CASSYFPGQGARGANVLTF. For the CDR3, the DNA is TGCGCCAGCAGTTACTTCCCGGGACAGGGGGCTAGGGGGGCCAACGTCCTGACTTTC. This rearrangement joins TRBV5-1 to TRBJ2-6; TRBD1 aligns across 12 bases. V shed 5 bases and J 4 bases; nucleotides not matched to a gene: 13. The CDR3 has 19 residues. Germline V gives CDR1 SGHRS, CDR2 YFSETQ.

This clonotype was found many times. The chain carries TRBV6-5 and TRBJ2-2; 10 nucleotides agree with TRBD2. The CDR3 totals 15 residues. Losses at the gene ends were 4 bases for V and 3 bases for J; bases not matched to a gene: 2. Germline CDR1 and CDR2: MNHEY and SVGAGI. CDR3 nucleotides: TGTGCCAGCAGTTCCCTAGCGGGGGACACCGGGGAGCTGTTTTTT. Residues: CASSSLAGDTGELFF.

This clonotype has ten or more counts. The chain links TRBV5-6 to TRBJ1-6; D gene unclear. The CDR3 totals 14 residues. Germline V gives CDR1 SGHDT, CDR2 YYEEEE. V was trimmed by 3 bases and J by 7 bases, leaving 11 bases between them. CDR3 amino acids: CASSSVYGNSPLHF. CDR3 in DNA: TGTGCCAGCAGCTCCGTTTACGGGAATTCACCCCTCCACTTT.

This clonotype is classed as medium-sized. The rearrangement uses TRBV7-2 and TRBJ1-4; no firm D call. V was shortened by 3 bases and J by 5 bases, with 7 bases between the two germline ends. There are 13 residues in the CDR3. Germline CDR1 is SGHTA and CDR2 is FQGNSA. The CDR3 DNA reads as TGTGCCAGCAGCTTCTCGGCCAATGAAAAACTGTTTTTT. Its translation is CASSFSANEKLFF.

By proportion, this clonotype is medium-sized. The chain recombines TRBV14 with TRBJ2-1; possible D gene TRBD2, 6 bases. V lost 5 bases, J lost 1 base, and 12 bases lay in between. This CDR3 is built from 15 residues. Germline CDR1 is SGHDN and CDR2 is FVKESK. The CDR3: CASSLLASSYNEQFF. DNA for the CDR3: TGTGCCAGCAGCTTACTAGCATCTTCCTACAATGAGCAGTTCTTC.

This clonotype is medium-sized. J is TRBJ2-5 and V is TRBV29-1; 7 nucleotides align to TRBD2. The CDR3 contains 12 residues. The J segment lost 1 base and the V segment lost 7 bases, leaving 3 bases of the junction unmatched. Germline V gene lookup returns CDR1 SQVTM and CDR2 ANQGSEA. The CDR3 DNA reads as TGCAGCGCTGCTAGCGGCCAAGAGACCCAGTACTTC. It translates to CSAASGQETQYF.

By share, this clonotype counts as medium-sized. The chain carries TRBV5-1 and TRBJ1-2; D ambiguous. The CDR3 runs 13 residues. Germline CDR1 and CDR2: SGHRS and YFSETQ. The V and J ends lost 3 bases and 4 bases respectively, with 10 bases between them. As DNA, the CDR3 is TGCGCCAGCAGCTCTGAGGGCGCCTATGGCTACACCTTC. Translated: CASSSEGAYGYTF.

Relative to its sample, this clonotype is medium-sized. The chain employs TRBV6-1 and TRBJ1-6, with TRBD1 matching over 10 bases. V shed 4 bases, J shed 1 base, and the junction held 1 base outside the gene matches. This CDR3 contains 16 residues. Germline lookup yields CDR1 MNHNS and CDR2 SASEGT. The CDR3, as DNA: TGTGCCAGCAGTGGGGACAGGGGATCCTATAATTCACCCCTCCACTTT. It translates to CASSGDRGSYNSPLHF.

This clonotype is labeled medium-sized. The chain links TRBV25-1 to TRBJ1-2; D is unresolved. V dropped 6 bases and J dropped 2 bases, with 4 bases sitting between them. The CDR3 has 11 residues. The V gene's germline CDR1 is MGHDK and CDR2 SYGVNS. The CDR3 nucleotides are TGTGCCAGCAGGGGCAACTATGGCTACACCTTC. As protein: CASRGNYGYTF.